These T cell receptor beta chains were read from a single sample in a study of blood T cell repertoires in COVID-19. Libraries were prepared by immunoSEQ multiplex PCR; TCRdb keeps only in-frame clonotypes and omits some of them. Altogether around 50,000 clones are present, around 86% being singletons, with the ten largest covering about a sixth. The sample comprised peripheral blood. The receptors shown here come from a man aged 55 to 69 with active or convalescent COVID-19. Each CDR3 is given with its conserved first and last residue. A D gene is named only where the DNA matches it firmly. Clone size is stated in some rows and not others, as once, few, many or a class when expanded.

TGTGCCAGTAGTATCCGCCTGCGACAGGTCAGGGCCGAAAAACTGTTTTTT | CASSIRLRQVRAEKLFF | TRBJ1-4 | TRBV19 | . | .
TGTGCCAGCAGTGGGACAGGGGGACTTAGGAGCAATCAGCCCCAGCATTTT | CASSGTGGLRSNQPQHF | TRBJ1-5 | TRBV2 | TRBD1 | .
TGCGCCAGCATACGGGGGGGCTCTTACAATGAGCAGTTCTTC | CASIRGGSYNEQFF | TRBJ2-1 | TRBV10-2 | TRBD2 | .
TGTGCCACCAGCAGAGATCCGGGGGTTAACTATGGCTACACCTTC | CATSRDPGVNYGYTF | TRBJ1-2 | TRBV15 | . | .
TGTGCCAGCAGCGAGGGGCAGCCCAACACCGGGGAGCTGTTTTTT | CASSEGQPNTGELFF | TRBJ2-2 | TRBV9 | . | .
TGTGCCAGCAGCGTAGCACAGGGGGTCTACAATGAGCAGTTCTTC | CASSVAQGVYNEQFF | TRBJ2-1 | TRBV9 | TRBD1 | .
TGCGCCAGCAGCTTCGGGACTAGCGGGGGGGCCGGGTACAATGAGCAGTTCTTC | CASSFGTSGGAGYNEQFF | TRBJ2-1 | TRBV5-1 | TRBD2 | .
TGTGCCAGCAGTTCCCCGAATTCACCCCTCCACTTT | CASSSPNSPLHF | TRBJ1-6 | TRBV28 | . | .
TGTGCCAGCAGCGTCGGGACAGCGCAGCCCCAGCATTTT | CASSVGTAQPQHF | TRBJ1-5 | TRBV11-2 | TRBD1 | .
TGTGCCAGCAGCCGGACAGGGGGTGGCTACACCTTC | CASSRTGGGYTF | TRBJ1-2 | TRBV7-9 | TRBD1 | once
TGTGCCAGCAGTGAAGTCGGCGGAGCCAAAAACATTCAGTACTTC | CASSEVGGAKNIQYF | TRBJ2-4 | TRBV2 | . | .
TGCGCCAGCAGTGAAGGCCGGGGGGGAGAAAAACTGTTTTTT | CASSEGRGGEKLFF | TRBJ1-4 | TRBV10-2 | . | once
TGTGCCAGCAGTTTTATCGGGGGCACTGAAGCTTTCTTT | CASSFIGGTEAFF | TRBJ1-1 | TRBV12-3/TRBV12-4 | . | .
TGTGCCAGCGGGTCGGGAACTAATGAAAAACTGTTTTTT | CASGSGTNEKLFF | TRBJ1-4 | TRBV6-5 | . | .
TGTGCCAGCAGCTTAGGTAGCGGACTAGTGAGCTACGAGCAGTACTTC | CASSLGSGLVSYEQYF | TRBJ2-7 | TRBV7-2 | TRBD2 | .
TGTGCCAGCAACTCTGGGGCTTACCCTTACTCCTACGAGCAGTACTTC | CASNSGAYPYSYEQYF | TRBJ2-7 | TRBV28 | . | .
TGTGCCAGCAGTGTAAGGGGCTACGAGCAGTACTTC | CASSVRGYEQYF | TRBJ2-7 | TRBV2 | . | few
TGTGCCAGCAGAGACCAGGGGGCGGCTAATGAAAAACTGTTTTTT | CASRDQGAANEKLFF | TRBJ1-4 | TRBV14 | TRBD1 | once
TGTGCCAGCAGCCCTGGAGGGATCCCCAAGCCCCACGAGCAGTACTTC | CASSPGGIPKPHEQYF | TRBJ2-7 | TRBV28 | . | .
TGTGCCAGCAGTTACCTGGTAGCGGCGAACACCGGGGAGCTGTTTTTT | CASSYLVAANTGELFF | TRBJ2-2 | TRBV6-7 | . | .
TGTGCCAGCAGCCAAGATAGAAGCTATGGCTACACCTTC | CASSQDRSYGYTF | TRBJ1-2 | TRBV14 | . | .
TGTGCCAGCAGTGAAAGGTTCGGCGGGGGGGCCACCGAAGAGACCCAGTACTTC | CASSERFGGGATEETQYF | TRBJ2-5 | TRBV6-1 | TRBD2 | .
TGTGCCAGCAGCTTCGCAGGGGACGAGCAGTACTTC | CASSFAGDEQYF | TRBJ2-7 | TRBV7-8 | . | .
TGTGCCAGCAGCCCGGACAGGGCCGGGGAGCTGTTTTTT | CASSPDRAGELFF | TRBJ2-2 | TRBV7-2 | TRBD1 | .
TGTGCCAGCAGCTTAGCACAGGCAACTAATGAAAAACTGTTTTTT | CASSLAQATNEKLFF | TRBJ1-4 | TRBV7-9 | . | .
TGTGCCAGCAGTGTGACAGGGGGTGGGTACGAGCAGTACTTC | CASSVTGGGYEQYF | TRBJ2-7 | TRBV28 | TRBD1 | .
TGTGCCAGCAGCTTTCAGGGGAGTACTGGCTACACCTTC | CASSFQGSTGYTF | TRBJ1-2 | TRBV7-9 | . | .
TGTGCCAGCAGCCCGAGGGGTAGCGGGGGAACTAATGAGCAGTTCTTC | CASSPRGSGGTNEQFF | TRBJ2-1 | TRBV9 | TRBD2 | .
TGTGCCAGTAGCAAAACACTAGCGGGTGGCACAGATACGCAGTATTTT | CASSKTLAGGTDTQYF | TRBJ2-3 | TRBV19 | TRBD2 | .
TGTGCCAGTAGTATTGGACAGGAGTACGAGCAGTACTTC | CASSIGQEYEQYF | TRBJ2-7 | TRBV19 | TRBD1 | few
TGTGCCAGCAGCTTCCGCCGGCTAGCGGGGGACGAGCAGTACTTC | CASSFRRLAGDEQYF | TRBJ2-7 | TRBV7-8 | TRBD2 | .
TGTGCCAGCAGCTACGACAGGACCGATAATTCACCCCTCCACTTT | CASSYDRTDNSPLHF | TRBJ1-6 | TRBV7-8 | . | few
TGTGCCAGCAGCCAAGGACAGGGGAGGGAAAAACTGTTTTTT | CASSQGQGREKLFF | TRBJ1-4 | TRBV3-1/TRBV3-2 | TRBD1 | .
TGTGCCAGCAGCTCGCCCACAGGGGGCTTTGCTGAAGCTTTCTTT | CASSSPTGGFAEAFF | TRBJ1-1 | TRBV5-4 | TRBD1 | .
TGTGCCAGGAGCCAGGGTAGCTCCTATAATTCACCCCTCCACTTT | CARSQGSSYNSPLHF | TRBJ1-6 | TRBV30 | . | .
TGTGCCAGCGGAAAGCTAGCGGGGGCTAAAGAGACCCAGTACTTC | CASGKLAGAKETQYF | TRBJ2-5 | TRBV6-5 | TRBD2 | .
TGCAGCGTTGCAATCCAGGGAAACACTGAAGCTTTCTTT | CSVAIQGNTEAFF | TRBJ1-1 | TRBV29-1 | . | .
TGTGCCAGCTCACCCGGGACAGATTCCTACGAGCAGTACTTC | CASSPGTDSYEQYF | TRBJ2-7 | TRBV18 | TRBD1 | .
TGTGCCAGCAGCCAACGACTAGCGGGGGGGCTAGAGACCCAGTACTTC | CASSQRLAGGLETQYF | TRBJ2-5 | TRBV4-2 | TRBD2 | .
TGTGCCAGCAGCCCAACCCAGGGACAAGAAAATCAGCCCCAGCATTTT | CASSPTQGQENQPQHF | TRBJ1-5 | TRBV4-2 | . | .
TGTGCCAGCAGTTTTGGACTGCAAGAGACCCAGTACTTC | CASSFGLQETQYF | TRBJ2-5 | TRBV12-3/TRBV12-4 | . | .
TGCAGCGTTGTGGTTGGTTCGGGACAGTCTGGCTACACCTTC | CSVVVGSGQSGYTF | TRBJ1-2 | TRBV29-1 | TRBD1 | .
TGTGCCAGCTCACCAAGAGAATGGCAGGGTGGTAATCAGCCCCAGCATTTT | CASSPREWQGGNQPQHF | TRBJ1-5 | TRBV18 | . | .
TGTGCCTGGGTCCGGGACAGATACTCTGGAAACACCATATATTTT | CAWVRDRYSGNTIYF | TRBJ1-3 | TRBV30 | TRBD1 | .
TGTGCCAGCAGCTCCCCTTCGGGTAGTCAGCCCCAGCATTTT | CASSSPSGSQPQHF | TRBJ1-5 | TRBV7-8 | . | .
TGTGCCAGCAGCCAACAGGGGGCCGTTTCCAATGAGCAGTTCTTC | CASSQQGAVSNEQFF | TRBJ2-1 | TRBV7-3 | TRBD1 | .
TGTGCCACCAGCGCTACCGGGACAGGGAACACTGAAGCTTTCTTT | CATSATGTGNTEAFF | TRBJ1-1 | TRBV15 | TRBD1 | .
TGTGCCACCTTGTTGAGCGGGGGCCTGAGGGGACCAATCACAGATACGCAGTATTTT | CATLLSGGLRGPITDTQYF | TRBJ2-3 | TRBV15 | TRBD2 | .
TGTGCCAGCAGCTTGGACGGGGTTAATGAAAAACTGTTTTTT | CASSLDGVNEKLFF | TRBJ1-4 | TRBV5-6 | . | .